The source of this T cell receptor beta chain is a study of shared clonotypes between healthy human individuals. Study-wide context: Researchers drew samples from a couple of women and a few men aged 18 to 49.

The repertoire was sequenced with immunoSEQ multiplex PCR; TCRdb's copy has only in-frame clones and lacks some. The sample shows roughly 330,000 clones, over 65% of them seen only once. This CDR3 region has 15 residues. From germline, CDR1 is KGHSH and CDR2 LQKENI. The junction had 7 bases not matched to a gene; V was cut back by 3 bases and J by 5 bases. Material for sequencing was memory CD4+ T cells sorted from blood. Indicated subset: CD45RA-negative fraction. The chain couples TRBV18 to TRBJ1-1, with 9 positions matching TRBD1. The TCR sequence derives from a man younger than 40 in good health. CDR3 region: CASSPGQGLGTEAFF. Here the CDR3 DNA reads TGTGCCAGCTCACCTGGACAGGGGTTGGGGACTGAAGCTTTCTTT. The full variable domain, with the rest looked up from reference TRBV18 and TRBJ1-1, is NAGVMQNPRHLVRRRGQEARLRCSPMKGHSHVYWYRQLPEEGLKFMVYLQKENIIDESGMPKERFSAEFPKEGPSILRIQQVVRGDSAAYFCASSPGQGLGTEAFFGQGTRLTVV.